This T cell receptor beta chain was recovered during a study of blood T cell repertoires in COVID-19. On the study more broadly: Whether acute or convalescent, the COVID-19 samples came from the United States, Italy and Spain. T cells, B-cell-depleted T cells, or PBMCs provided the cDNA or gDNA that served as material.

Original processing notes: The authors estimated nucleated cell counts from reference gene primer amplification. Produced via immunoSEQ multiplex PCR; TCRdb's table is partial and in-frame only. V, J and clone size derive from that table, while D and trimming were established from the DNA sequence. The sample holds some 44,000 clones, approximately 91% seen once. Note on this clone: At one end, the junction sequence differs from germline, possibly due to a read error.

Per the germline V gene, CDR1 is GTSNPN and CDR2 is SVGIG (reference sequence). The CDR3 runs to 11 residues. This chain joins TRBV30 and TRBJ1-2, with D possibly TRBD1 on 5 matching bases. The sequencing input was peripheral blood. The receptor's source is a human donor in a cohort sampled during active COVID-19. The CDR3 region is CAWSVGGSFSF. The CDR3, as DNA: TGTGCCTGGAGTGTCGGGGGAAGCTTCTCCTTC.